Listed here are 27 T cell receptor beta chains from one sample, sequenced in a study of cytomegalovirus exposure and HLA in healthy donors. Primers included in the PCR were 60 Vbeta and 13 Jbeta primers. Clones were read by immunoSEQ multiplex PCR, and TCRdb kept only the in-frame ones, dropping some. The data show 100,000 or so clones, with about 79% seen just once and approximately 3.7% held by the top ten. Sequencing was performed on PBMCs. All receptors come from a female donor in good health and CMV-seropositive.

The chain links TRBV18 to TRBJ1-2; 8 bases align to TRBD1. CDR1 and CDR2 (germline): KGHSH, LQKENI. V was clipped by 0 bases and J by 5 bases; unmatched bases: 2. This CDR3 has 14 residues. The CDR3 sequence: CASSPPGTGYGYTF. The CDR3 DNA reads as TGTGCCAGCTCACCACCTGGGACAGGTTATGGCTACACCTTC.

This clone was observed a few times. This rearrangement joins TRBV18 to TRBJ2-5, with D possibly TRBD1 on 5 matching bases. Trimming shortened V by 3 bases and J by 7 bases, and 12 bases separated the two germline ends. The CDR3 covers 13 residues. From germline, CDR1 is KGHSH and CDR2 LQKENI. CDR3 sequence: CASSPFDGATQYF. The CDR3 DNA is TGTGCCAGCTCACCTTTCGATGGGGCGACCCAGTACTTC. The full variable domain, with the rest looked up from reference TRBV18 and TRBJ2-5, is NAGVMQNPRHLVRRRGQEARLRCSPMKGHSHVYWYRQLPEEGLKFMVYLQKENIIDESGMPKERFSAEFPKEGPSILRIQQVVRGDSAAYFCASSPFDGATQYFGPGTRLLVL.

This chain joins TRBV30 and TRBJ2-5, with D possibly matching TRBD2 (5 bases). Germline CDR1 is GTSNPN and CDR2 is SVGIG (reference sequence). V lost 2 bases, J lost 4 bases, and 8 bases lay in between. The CDR3 length is 12 residues. The CDR3 DNA reads TGTGCCTGGAGTAGCCGGGGAGAGACCCAGTACTTC. Translating it yields CAWSSRGETQYF.

The V gene is TRBV19, the J gene TRBJ2-3, with D possibly TRBD2 on 5 matching bases. The germline gives CDR1 LNHDA, CDR2 SQIVND (reference sequence). V was shortened by 6 bases and J by 0 bases, with 10 bases between the two germline ends. CDR3 length: 14 residues. CDR3: CASSLAASTDTQYF. CDR3 bases: TGTGCCAGTAGCCTAGCAGCTAGCACAGATACGCAGTATTTT.

J is TRBJ1-6 and V is TRBV4-3; D not certain. V was clipped by 0 bases and J by 14 bases, with 23 bases between them. CDR3 length: 17 residues. Germline values: CDR1 LGHNA, CDR2 YSLEER. The CDR3 is CASSQERTRGSKSSLHF. The CDR3 DNA sequence: TGCGCCAGCAGCCAAGAAAGAACACGCGGGTCGAAGTCGTCCCTCCACTTT.

The chain recombines TRBV7-9 with TRBJ2-2; weak D call: TRBD1 (6 bases). With 5 bases removed from V and 3 bases from J, the gap between germline ends came to 10 bases. Germline V gene sequence: CDR1 SEHNR, CDR2 FQNEAQ (reference sequence). This CDR3 comprises 14 residues. CDR3 coding DNA: TGTGCCAGCAGCGAAAAGGGGGACACCGGGGAGCTGTTTTTT. Protein sequence: CASSEKGDTGELFF.

This clone appeared a few times. This chain connects TRBV7-2 to TRBJ2-3, with 10 nucleotides matching TRBD1. Germline V gene lookup returns CDR1 SGHTA and CDR2 FQGNSA. With V trimmed by 2 bases and J by 0 bases, 5 bases remained unmatched. The CDR3 is 17 amino acids. CDR3 bases: TGTGCCAGCAGCTTACGGGGGACAGGGGCGAGCACAGATACGCAGTATTTT. It yields the protein CASSLRGTGASTDTQYF.

This clone was seen a few times. In nucleotides, the CDR3 is TGTGCCAGCAGTGATGGGCAAAGTTCCTACAATGAGCAGTTCTTC. It yields the protein CASSDGQSSYNEQFF. The chain employs TRBV2 and TRBJ2-1; D gene uncertain. Trimming removed 3 bases from V and 1 base from J, with 10 bases in between. The CDR3 totals 15 residues. In germline, CDR1 is SNHLY, CDR2 FYNNEI.

A few counts support this clone. The V call is TRBV7-9, the J call TRBJ2-1; no clear D. Deletions cut 11 bases from V and 10 bases from J, with 6 bases between. Germline-derived CDR1 and CDR2 are SEHNR and FQNEAQ (reference sequence). This CDR3 region has 8 residues. The CDR3 spells CALGEQFF. The CDR3 DNA follows: TGTGCCCTAGGCGAGCAGTTCTTC.

This clone was seen just once. The chain joins TRBV19 to TRBJ2-7; D might be TRBD1 (6 bases). Trimming removed 5 bases from V and 3 bases from J, with 17 bases in between. Germline V gene sequence: CDR1 LNHDA, CDR2 SQIVND (reference sequence). This CDR3 spans 15 amino acids. CDR3 residues: CASSHSSGRGYEQYF. The CDR3 bases are TGTGCCAGTAGTCACTCCTCGGGCAGGGGCTACGAGCAGTACTTC. Full variable domain (remainder filled in from reference TRBV19 and TRBJ2-7): DGGITQSPKYLFRKEGQNVTLSCEQNLNHDAMYWYRQDPGQGLRLIYYSQIVNDFQKGDIAEGYSVSREKKESFPLTVTSAQKNPTAFYLCASSHSSGRGYEQYFGPGTRLTVT.

A few counts support this clone. V and J are TRBV9 and TRBJ2-3; D might be TRBD2 (7 bases). The CDR3 totals 17 residues. V was trimmed by 2 bases and J by 0 bases, leaving 16 bases between them. CDR1 is SGDLS and CDR2 is YYNGEE in the germline V gene. The CDR3: CASSVGAGASSTDTQYF. The CDR3 region has the DNA TGTGCCAGCAGCGTGGGTGCGGGGGCCTCTAGCACAGATACGCAGTATTTT.

The chain joins TRBV21-1 to TRBJ2-7; the table gives TRBD1 as D, unverified against the DNA. TRBV21-1 is a listed pseudogene. The CDR3 is made up of 14 amino acids. The CDR3 is CASSNRDISYEQYF. CDR3 nucleotides: TGTGCCAGCAGCAACCGGGACATCTCCTACGAGCAGTACTTC.

CDR3 sequence reads: CASSLRGADEKLFF. CDR3 coding DNA: TGCGCCAGCAGCTTGAGGGGCGCGGATGAAAAACTGTTTTTT. This rearrangement joins TRBV5-1 to TRBJ1-4; D is possibly TRBD1 (5 bases). The ends were cut back, 1 base at V and 6 bases at J, with 10 bases in the middle. Per germline, CDR1 SGHRS and CDR2 YFSETQ. The CDR3 is made up of 14 amino acids.

This clone turned up a few times. The chain uses TRBV10-1 and TRBJ2-4, with 8 bases identical to TRBD2. The germline CDR1 and CDR2 sequences are WNHNN and SYGVQD (reference sequence). V lost 0 bases, J lost 4 bases, and 14 bases stayed unmatched. This CDR3 has 19 residues. The CDR3, as DNA: TGCGCCAGCAGTGAGTCGATTGTGTCGGGAGCGGGGGTGAAAAACATTCAGTACTTC. As protein: CASSESIVSGAGVKNIQYF.

This clone showed up just once. V is TRBV5-1 and J is TRBJ1-5, with D possibly matching TRBD1 (5 bases). Germline-derived CDR1 and CDR2 are SGHRS and YFSETQ. V was shortened by 0 bases and J by 6 bases, with 10 bases between the two germline ends. The length of the CDR3 is 14 residues. CDR3 coding DNA: TGCGCCAGCAGCTTGGGGTTAGGGGTTCAGCCCCAGCATTTT. Its protein is CASSLGLGVQPQHF.

The chain is built from TRBV5-1 and TRBJ1-1; D may be TRBD1 (6 bases). Germline V gene sequence: CDR1 SGHRS, CDR2 YFSETQ. The CDR3 runs to 14 residues. V gave up 0 bases and J gave up 6 bases, with 12 bases separating them. The CDR3 region is CASSLGGGAAEAFF. The CDR3 DNA reads TGCGCCAGCAGCTTGGGTGGGGGGGCGGCTGAAGCTTTCTTT.

V is TRBV30 and J is TRBJ2-1; tentatively, D is TRBD2 (6 bases). This CDR3 region has 12 residues. V gave up 8 bases and J gave up 8 bases, with 16 bases separating them. Germline CDR1 GTSNPN, CDR2 SVGIG (reference sequence). The CDR3 reads CAGARGWDEQFF. The CDR3 bases are TGTGCCGGAGCGCGGGGCTGGGATGAGCAGTTCTTC.

CDR3 sequence (DNA): TGTGCCAGGCGGGGGGGGGAGTTTCCACAGGGTAACACTGAAGCTTTCTTT. Residues: CARRGGEFPQGNTEAFF. V gene TRBV6-4 combines with J gene TRBJ1-1, with D tentatively TRBD1 (6 bases). Looked up from germline, CDR1 is MRHNA and CDR2 is SNTAGT. The ends were cut back, 9 bases at V and 2 bases at J, with 25 bases in the middle. CDR3 length: 17 amino acids.

The chain links TRBV30 to TRBJ1-2; maybe TRBD1 (5 bases). The germline V gene has CDR1 GTSNPN and CDR2 SVGIG (reference sequence). V was trimmed by 3 bases and J by 2 bases, leaving 7 bases between them. The CDR3 extends over 12 amino acids. The CDR3 coding sequence is TGTGCCTGGAGCAGGGCGAACTATGGCTACACCTTC. It translates to CAWSRANYGYTF.

The genes are TRBV7-9 and TRBJ2-1, with 11 bases aligning to TRBD2. Per the germline V gene, CDR1 is SEHNR and CDR2 is FQNEAQ (reference sequence). Germline trimming cut 0 bases from V and 9 bases from J; bases unmatched to any gene: 7. CDR3 size: 16 residues. The CDR3 spells CASSLAQLAGGGEQFF. CDR3 coding DNA: TGTGCCAGCAGCTTAGCCCAGCTAGCGGGAGGCGGTGAGCAGTTCTTC.

V is TRBV4-2 and J is TRBJ1-6; D call uncertain. Germline V gives CDR1 LGHNA, CDR2 YNFKEQ. The CDR3 contains 16 residues. Between the trimmed V and J ends, which lost 4 bases and 7 bases, there was a span of 17 bases. This CDR3 reads CASSPLDAIVNSPLHF. In nucleotides, the CDR3 is TGTGCCAGCAGCCCCCTAGACGCAATAGTAAATTCACCCCTCCACTTT.

The CDR3 loop reads CASSARTSGNTGELFF. The CDR3 region has the DNA TGTGCCAGTAGTGCCCGGACTAGCGGTAACACCGGGGAGCTGTTTTTT. The chain carries TRBV19 and TRBJ2-2, with 10 bases aligning to TRBD2. CDR1 and CDR2 (germline): LNHDA, SQIVND (reference sequence). This CDR3 has 16 amino acids. The V and J ends lost 5 bases and 2 bases, in that order; junction bases with no gene match: 5.

The chain joins TRBV5-1 to TRBJ2-5; 7 bases map to TRBD2. CDR1 and CDR2 from the germline V gene are SGHRS and YFSETQ. Trimming at V came to 4 bases and at J to 5 bases, leaving 8 bases not matched to a gene. The CDR3 loop spans 14 amino acids. DNA of the CDR3: TGCGCCAGCAGCCGGCGGGGAGGGGACGAGACCCAGTACTTC. Its protein is CASSRRGGDETQYF.

This clone has just a few counts. The chain links TRBV5-1 to TRBJ2-2, with 9 bases aligning to TRBD2. J gave up 4 bases and V 0 bases, and 4 bases lay outside the gene matches. Germline V gene lookup returns CDR1 SGHRS and CDR2 YFSETQ. The CDR3 is 16 residues long. The DNA for the CDR3 is TGCGCCAGCAGCTTGGGCGGGAGGGCCGGCACCGGGGAGCTGTTTTTT. It encodes CASSLGGRAGTGELFF.

In its sample, this clone was seen a few times. This chain joins TRBV7-2 and TRBJ1-2; perhaps TRBD1 as D (5 bases). CDR3 size: 14 residues. Deletions cut 1 base from V and 4 bases from J, with 10 bases between. Germline CDR1 is SGHTA and CDR2 is FQGNSA. CDR3 sequence reads: CASSLEGSSYGYTF. The CDR3 DNA sequence: TGTGCCAGCAGCTTAGAGGGGTCGAGCTATGGCTACACCTTC. The full variable domain, completed using reference TRBV7-2 and TRBJ1-2, is GAGVSQSPSNKVTEKGKDVELRCDPISGHTALYWYRQSLGQGLEFLIYFQGNSAPDKSGLPSDRFSAERTGGSVSTLTIQRTQQEDSAVYLCASSLEGSSYGYTFGSGTRLTVV.

The chain has TRBV6-1 and TRBJ2-5, with 9 bases aligning to TRBD1. The CDR3 spans 16 residues. The germline CDR1 and CDR2 sequences are MNHNS and SASEGT. V was clipped by 2 bases and J by 3 bases; unmatched bases: 7. In DNA, the CDR3 is TGTGCCAGCAGTGAAATACCGGGACAGGGTAAAGAGACCCAGTACTTC. Amino acids: CASSEIPGQGKETQYF.

The CDR3 region has the DNA TGTGCCTGGACACAGGGCCCGCTAAATTCACCCCTCCACTTT. Its protein product is CAWTQGPLNSPLHF. This chain connects TRBV30 to TRBJ1-6, with D possibly matching TRBD1 (6 bases). The germline V gene has CDR1 GTSNPN and CDR2 SVGIG (reference sequence). There are 14 residues in the CDR3. The germline V and J ends were trimmed by 4 bases and 7 bases, with 14 bases remaining between them.